This note documents a single TCR beta chain sequence. The specificity of this receptor is unknown. No base quality values were provided; no much bigger clone lies one nucleotide off. CD8 naive samples consisted of CD45RO-negative cells that were positively selected for CCR7, yielding a CD45RA+CCR7+ population without TemRA cells. Healthy HIV-negative adults with no recently reported acute infections or vaccinations were included as donors. Only Caucasian adults living in Nashville, Tennessee, USA were represented among the donors. After blood collection by leukapheresis, PBMCs were isolated using Ficoll-Histopaque density gradient centrifugation and then cryopreserved in the vapor phase of liquid nitrogen. Analytical flow cytometry was used to check the purity and quantity of every magnetically sorted T cell population. Genomic DNA was isolated from each sorted fraction and quantified by UV absorbance on a Nanodrop 2000c.

Taken from the germline V gene, the CDR1 and CDR2 loops are SQVTM and ANQGSEA. The CDR3 spans 11 residues, from the cysteine through the phenylalanine. The only DNA kept is the CDR3, 33 bases in frame from the first base. V is shortened by 2 bases, J by 6 bases, and the region joining them spans 8 bases. The data stem from a study of shared clonotypes between healthy human individuals (dated by TCRdb to 2020 to 2022). Broadly, across the study: Three men and two women, aged 18 to 49 years, made up the cohort. To increase sequencing depth and limit assay-specific biases, different laboratories used diverse techniques to prepare libraries and sequence TCR repertoires. Leukapheresis yielded between about 0.8 and 9.5 billion PBMCs per donor. For each donor, CD4 naive and CD4 memory were each run on three plates, CD8 naive on two plates, and CD8 memory on one plate. To estimate repertoire size and how much clonotypes are shared between individuals, the study performed deep sequencing of blood TCR repertoires from roughly five healthy adults.

TCR CDR3 regions were amplified from genomic DNA by multiplex PCR using the deep immunoSEQ assay. For each cell subset, the extracted genomic DNA was distributed evenly across all wells of several immunoSEQ 96-well plates, and each plate served as one replicate. Each replicate PCR for sorted subsets received around 0.2 ug genomic DNA, equal to about 30,000 T cell genomes. Purified libraries were quantified with a Qubit 3.0 fluorometer, sized on a Bioanalyzer 2100, and re-quantified with the KAPA Library Quantification kit. Each immunoSEQ 96-well plate was sequenced on its own single-read 150-cycle Illumina NextSeq 550 flow cell. On the authors' methods: Because only junctional sequences without quality scores were contained in the immunoSEQ output, filtering matching that applied to full-length reads could not be performed. Sequences were annotated with PyIR, a Python wrapper for IgBLAST v1.9, using IMGT germline references to assign V/J genes and CDR3. Any read was removed if the V/J assignment was weak (E-value above 1e-6), the CDR3 was missing, or the read contained stop codons, out-of-frame junctions, or ambiguous translated residues. A V3J clonotype was defined by an identical inferred V gene, J gene, and CDR3 amino acid sequence. Percentage overlap between repertoires was calculated by dividing the number of shared unique clonotypes by the size of the smaller repertoire. Repertoire richness was assessed with RTK rarefaction, the Chao1 estimator, and Recon v2.1 estimates of unobserved clonotypes. For all TCRbeta clonotypes obtained by the gDNA method from four donors, generation probabilities were computed with OLGA. TCRdb holds this immuneACCESS table with in-frame rearrangements only. Some clones are missing; in checked studies, unresolved V genes explain under half, and the rest has no known cause. V, J and clone size were drawn from that table, and D and trimming were deduced from the DNA. This sample holds about 600,000 clones; roughly 98% were observed only once. Roughly 0.29% of the sample comes from the top ten.

Findings and caveats that apply to the study as a whole: Sampling was restricted to blood, and TCR repertoires in tissue are likely to differ from TCR repertoires in blood. Larger estimated clonotype richness was generally found for naive subsets than for memory subsets. Because the study included a small number of donors, the genetic and exposure-history diversity represented was limited. Sharing across several donors was observed for about 4.8% of naive CD4, 3% to 3.5% of naive CD8, over 2% of memory CD4, and about 0.4% of memory CD8 clonotypes. Higher generation probabilities were observed for clonotypes shared by all four sorted-subset donors than for non-shared clonotypes. Even with the large sequencing depth, rarefaction of the sorted-subset datasets indicated that sequencing was incomplete. Based on pairwise subsampling, the degree of clonotype sharing among donors was expected to be affected by sequencing depth.

The sequencing sample was made of naive CD8+ T cells sorted from blood. Explained via the paper, the cell subset or site label denotes: CD45RA+CCR7+. This receptor chain uses TRBV29-1 and TRBJ2-7; the D gene is perhaps TRBD2, from 5 matching bases. The sequence was obtained from a man aged 25 to 40 in good health. The CDR3 has the sequence CSVETRGEQYF. The nucleotides are TGCAGCGTTGAAACTCGGGGCGAGCAGTACTTC.